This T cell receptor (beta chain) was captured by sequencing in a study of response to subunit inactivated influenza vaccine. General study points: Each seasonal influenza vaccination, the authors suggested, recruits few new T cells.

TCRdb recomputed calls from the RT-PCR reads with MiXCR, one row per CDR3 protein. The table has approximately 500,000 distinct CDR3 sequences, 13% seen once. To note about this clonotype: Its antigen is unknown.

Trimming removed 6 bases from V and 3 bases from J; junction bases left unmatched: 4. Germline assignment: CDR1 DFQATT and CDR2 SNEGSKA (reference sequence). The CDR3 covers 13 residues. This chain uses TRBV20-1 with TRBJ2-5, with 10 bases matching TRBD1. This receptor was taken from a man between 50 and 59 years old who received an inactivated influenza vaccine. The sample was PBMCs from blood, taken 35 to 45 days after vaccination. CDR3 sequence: CSAKTGGKETQYF. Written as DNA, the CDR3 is TGCAGTGCCAAGACAGGGGGCAAAGAGACCCAGTACTTC.